These T cell receptor beta chains were read from a single sample in a study of T cells of healthy individuals. One entry per CDR3 protein results from TCRdb running MiXCR on the 5' RACE reads. The sample holds about 63,000 distinct CDR3 sequences, 16% seen once. Receptors originate from a human donor in good health. CDR3s include the opening cysteine and the closing phenylalanine or tryptophan. A D gene is named only where the DNA matches it firmly. Part of the rows lack a size; the others show once, few, many or a class for expanded clones.

clone size | J gene | D gene | V gene | CDR3 DNA | CDR3 protein
few | TRBJ2-7 | . | TRBV6-2/TRBV6-3 | TGTGCCAGCACCAAAGGGCTAGCTTCCTACGAGCAGTACTTC | CASTKGLASYEQYF
few | TRBJ2-1 | . | TRBV6-6 | TGTGCCAGCAGTCCCGTTTCGATGCAAGATGAGCAGTTCTTC | CASSPVSMQDEQFF
. | TRBJ1-1 | . | TRBV7-2 | TGTGCCAGCAGCTTTCCCGTCCCCGGGCCAGCTTTCTTT | CASSFPVPGPAFF
many | TRBJ2-1 | . | TRBV29-1 | TGCAGCGTTAGTATTTCCTACAATGAGCAGTTCTTC | CSVSISYNEQFF
many | TRBJ1-5 | TRBD1 | TRBV7-2 | TGTGCCAGCAGCTTTACAGGGGGAGGCAATCAGCCCCAGCATTTT | CASSFTGGGNQPQHF
. | TRBJ2-1 | . | TRBV12-3/TRBV12-4 | TGTGCCAGCAGTCTTCCCGGGATCTCCTACAATGAGCAGTTCTTC | CASSLPGISYNEQFF
. | TRBJ2-2 | TRBD1 | TRBV20-1 | TGCAGTGCCCGGAGGACAGGGCAGGCCGGGGAGCTGTTTTTT | CSARRTGQAGELFF
few | TRBJ1-2 | TRBD1 | TRBV5-1 | TGCGCCAGCAGCTCTGGACAGGGGGCTGGCTACACCTTC | CASSSGQGAGYTF
many | TRBJ2-7 | . | TRBV4-3 | TGCGCCAGCAGCCAAGATATTGGGAGCGGAGTCAACGAGCAGTACTTC | CASSQDIGSGVNEQYF
many | TRBJ2-1 | . | TRBV27 | TGTGCCAGCAGTTTAATGGGGACCGCCAATGAGCAGTTCTTC | CASSLMGTANEQFF
. | TRBJ2-1 | TRBD2 | TRBV7-2 | TGTGCCAGCAGCTTCTCCTGGACTAGCGGGAGGCTTGAGCAGTTCTTC | CASSFSWTSGRLEQFF
. | TRBJ1-2 | TRBD1 | TRBV20-1 | TGCAGTGCTAGAGGACCAGGGACAGGGGGCGGAGAGGGCTACACCTTC | CSARGPGTGGGEGYTF
few | TRBJ2-2 | . | TRBV7-9 | TGTGCCAGCAGGGTTCTGGGCACCGGGGAGCTGTTTTTT | CASRVLGTGELFF
many | TRBJ2-1 | . | TRBV3-1 | TGTGCCAGCAGCCTCGGGGGAGTCCATGAGCAGTTCTTC | CASSLGGVHEQFF
many | TRBJ2-7 | . | TRBV7-8 | TGTGCCAGCAGCTCCGGGGCCGGTCACGAGCAGTACTTC | CASSSGAGHEQYF
. | TRBJ2-1 | . | TRBV6-5 | TGTGCCAGCAGTTCCGGGGCCCGACTTGGCAATGAGCAGTTCTTC | CASSSGARLGNEQFF
. | TRBJ1-5 | TRBD1 | TRBV2 | TGTGCCAGCAGTGAAGTCGGGACAGTGGGTGGGCCCCAGCATTTT | CASSEVGTVGGPQHF
many | TRBJ2-1 | . | TRBV7-7 | TGTGCTAGCAGCTTAGCTGGCAGGGCCAATGAGCAGTTCTTC | CASSLAGRANEQFF
few | TRBJ1-2 | TRBD1 | TRBV2 | TGTGCCAGCACCGACAGGGTTAATGGCTACACCTTC | CASTDRVNGYTF
few | TRBJ2-1 | . | TRBV3-1 | TGTGCCAGCAGGGTCAATGGAGGGCCCAGGAATGAGCAGTTCTTC | CASRVNGGPRNEQFF
many | TRBJ1-2 | . | TRBV5-6 | TGTGCCAGCAGCGCCGCCCCGTTCGGGGGGGGCTACACCTTC | CASSAAPFGGGYTF
. | TRBJ1-3 | . | TRBV20-1 | TGCAGTGCCCGAACAGGGTCTGGAAACACCATATATTTT | CSARTGSGNTIYF
. | TRBJ1-5 | TRBD1 | TRBV7-9 | TGTGCCAGCAGCCCCCAGGGGGGGACAGGGGGCAATCAGCCCCAGCATTTT | CASSPQGGTGGNQPQHF
many | TRBJ1-6 | TRBD1 | TRBV12-3/TRBV12-4 | TGTGCCAGCAGTTTAGGCAGGGGGCAGAATTCACCCCTCCACTTT | CASSLGRGQNSPLHF
. | TRBJ2-3 | TRBD2 | TRBV7-9 | TGTGCCAGCAGCTTAAGAGCGGGGGGTGATACGCAGTATTTT | CASSLRAGGDTQYF
many | TRBJ1-2 | TRBD1 | TRBV7-2 | TGTGCCAGCAGCCCGGGACAGCCAGTTCTCTATGGCTACACCTTC | CASSPGQPVLYGYTF
. | TRBJ2-7 | . | TRBV15 | TGTGCCACCAGCAGAGTACCCTACGAGCAGTACTTC | CATSRVPYEQYF
few | TRBJ2-4 | TRBD2 | TRBV20-1 | TGCAGTGCTAGAAGGACTAGCGGGGGGGCGGCCAAAAACATTCAGTACTTC | CSARRTSGGAAKNIQYF
many | TRBJ2-1 | . | TRBV6-2/TRBV6-3 | TGTGCCAGCAGACCCGACCGGAGCTCCTACAATGAGCAGTTCTTC | CASRPDRSSYNEQFF
few | TRBJ2-1 | TRBD2 | TRBV5-1 | TGCGCCAGCAGCTTGAATTCGAAACTAGCGGGAATCTACAATGAGCAGTTCTTC | CASSLNSKLAGIYNEQFF
. | TRBJ2-3 | TRBD2 | TRBV12-3/TRBV12-4 | TGTGCCAGCAGCGCTCTAGCGGGGGGCGGCACAGATACGCAGTATTTT | CASSALAGGGTDTQYF
few | TRBJ1-6 | . | TRBV28 | TGTGCCAGCAGACTCAAAGGCTATAATTCACCCCTCCACTTT | CASRLKGYNSPLHF
. | TRBJ1-2 | . | TRBV28 | TGTGCCAGCAGTCCCTGGACACAAAACTATGGCTACACCTTC | CASSPWTQNYGYTF